Listed here are 3 T cell receptor beta chains from one sample, sequenced in a study of blood T cells in healthy people across ages (dated by TCRdb to about 2015). Receptor amplification or capture employed 5' RACE. The instrument was an Illumina HiSeq 2500. A second PCR of roughly 7 to 11 cycles was performed with a sample-barcoded 5' primer and a J-beta primer mix. TCRdb handled the public reads itself, with Q25 trimming in fastp and clone calling in MiXCR, and kept productive beta chains. Entries that share a CDR3 protein sequence are merged under the most common genes and DNA. Recorded for this sample are hundreds of thousands of distinct CDR3 sequences; roughly three fifths of them occurred a single time. The biggest ten clones account for around a quarter of the sample. Material for sequencing was blood. Receptors originate from a man aged 35 to 55 in good health.

This chain links TRBV5-1 with TRBJ2-7; 9 nucleotides match TRBD2. The V gene's germline CDR1 is SGHRS and CDR2 YFSETQ. V lost 0 bases and J lost 5; bases outside the gene matches: 3. There are 14 residues in the CDR3. The CDR3 sequence: CASSLGLAAHEQYF. The CDR3 DNA reads TGCGCCAGCAGCTTGGGACTAGCGGCACACGAGCAGTACTTC.

This chain uses TRBV30 with TRBJ2-3; the D call may be TRBD1 or TRBD2 (7 bases each). Germline CDR1 reads GTSNPN; CDR2 reads SVGIG (reference sequence). This CDR3 has 13 amino acids. Trimming left V 0 bases short and J 13 bases short, with 17 bases between. The CDR3 region has the DNA TGTGCCTGGAGTGTTAGCAGGGGGGGCGTGGAGTATTTT. It yields the protein CAWSVSRGGVEYF. Filled out from reference TRBV30 and TRBJ2-3, the complete variable domain reads SQTIHQWPATLVQPVGSPLSLECTVEGTSNPNLYWYRQAAGRGLQLLFYSVGIGQISSEVPQNLSASRPQDRQFILSSKKLLLSDSGFYLCAWSVSRGGVEYFGPGTRLTVL.

In its sample, this clonotype was seen a few times. V usage is TRBV6-5 and J usage is TRBJ2-5; D not certain. Germline V CDR1 and CDR2: MNHEY, SVGAGI. This CDR3 is built from 16 residues. V lost 2 bases, J lost 5 bases, and 18 bases lay in between. The CDR3 region has the DNA TGTGCCAGCAGTTACCGGGCTCGGGTAGCCGTGGAGACCCAGTACTTC. Its translation: CASSYRARVAVETQYF.